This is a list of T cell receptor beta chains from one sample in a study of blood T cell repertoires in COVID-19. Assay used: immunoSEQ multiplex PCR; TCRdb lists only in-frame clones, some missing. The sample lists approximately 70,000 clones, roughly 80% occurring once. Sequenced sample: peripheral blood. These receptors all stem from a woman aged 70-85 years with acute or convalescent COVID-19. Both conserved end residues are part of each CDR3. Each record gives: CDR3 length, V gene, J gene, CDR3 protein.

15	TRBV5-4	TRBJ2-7	CASSLRGQGIYEQYF
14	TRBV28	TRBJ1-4	CASSLQLDNEKLFF
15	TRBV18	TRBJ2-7	CASSLSGTGAYEQYF
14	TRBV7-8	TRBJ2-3	CASSRVEYTDTQYF
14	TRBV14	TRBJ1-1	CASSQSGTGGEAFF
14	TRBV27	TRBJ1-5	CASTLERGLQPQHF
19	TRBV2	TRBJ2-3	CASNIGTSGGNTRTDTQYF
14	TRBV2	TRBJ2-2	CASRDRGPTGELFF
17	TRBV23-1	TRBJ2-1	CASSQSSAVKRYNEQFF
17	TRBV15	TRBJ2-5	CATSRDRTGIGVETQYF
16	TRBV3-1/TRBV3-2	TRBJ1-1	CASSQAAGQGDTEAFF
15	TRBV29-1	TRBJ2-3	CSVDLAGGYTDTQYF
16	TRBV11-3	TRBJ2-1	CANPKGGGGSYNEQFF
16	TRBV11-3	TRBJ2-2	CASSTQGVGNTGELFF
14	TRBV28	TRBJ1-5	CASSLGTGNQPQHF
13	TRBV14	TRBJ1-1	CASSRSTNTEAFF
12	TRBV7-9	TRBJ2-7	CASSSYRTVASF
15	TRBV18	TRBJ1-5	CASSLETGSNQPQHF
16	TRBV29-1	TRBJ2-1	CSVDRSAQGGYNEQFF
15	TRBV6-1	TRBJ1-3	CASSEGDRGLYTIYF